The 27 T cell receptor beta chains below all came from one sample that was sequenced in a study of Graves' ophthalmopathy and Graves' hyperthyroidism. RNA transcripts were the source from which TCR beta CDR3 regions were amplified. HTBI-primed RT-PCR formed the first round, and a multiplex PCR formed the second. TCRdb re-called the multiplex PCR reads through MiXCR, storing one row per CDR3 protein. The repertoire holds 200,000 to 300,000 distinct CDR3 sequences, with around 50% as singletons. The sequenced sample consisted of peripheral blood. Receptors were obtained from an adult man with Graves' ophthalmopathy.

The chain couples TRBV29-1 to TRBJ2-7, with 7 bases aligning to TRBD2. Germline CDR1 is SQVTM and CDR2 is ANQGSEA. The V gene end was trimmed by 4 bases and the J gene end by 4 bases; junction bases not matched to a gene: 4. The CDR3 consists of 12 residues. The CDR3 region is CSVGLAGYEQYF. DNA of the CDR3: TGCAGCGTTGGACTAGCAGGATACGAGCAGTACTTC.

This chain links TRBV5-6 with TRBJ2-3; TRBD2 agrees at 7 bases. CDR3 length: 12 residues. With 5 bases clipped from V and 6 bases from J, the junction kept 3 bases outside the gene matches. Germline-derived CDR1 and CDR2 are SGHDT and YYEEEE. CDR3 DNA sequence: TGTGCCAGCAGTCACGGGGGGGATACGCAGTATTTT. Translation: CASSHGGDTQYF.

This chain uses TRBV10-2 with TRBJ1-5; no reliable D call. From germline, CDR1 is WSHSY and CDR2 SAAADI. The CDR3 contains 14 residues. Trimming shortened V by 0 bases and J by 6 bases, and 9 bases separated the two germline ends. DNA for the CDR3: TGCGCCAGCAGTGAGTCGGAGGTCGGTCAGCCCCAGCATTTT. This gives the protein CASSESEVGQPQHF.

This clonotype was recorded many times. Here the CDR3 reads CASSPRTVGMKGYTF. The CDR3 coding sequence is TGTGCCAGCAGCCCCAGGACGGTGGGAATGAAGGGCTACACCTTC. V and J are TRBV14 and TRBJ1-2; D is unresolved. Looked up from germline, CDR1 is SGHDN and CDR2 is FVKESK. V gave up 4 bases and J gave up 8 bases, with 20 bases separating them. The CDR3 consists of 15 residues.

This clonotype turned up a few times. V and J are TRBV2 and TRBJ1-2, with D tentatively TRBD1 (5 bases). The CDR3 totals 15 residues. The V end lost 2 bases, the J end lost 0 bases, and 10 bases lay between the germline ends. CDR1 and CDR2 (germline): SNHLY, FYNNEI. CDR3 DNA: TGTGCCAGCAGTGAAAACAGGCATTCTAACTATGGCTACACCTTC. Residues: CASSENRHSNYGYTF.

This clonotype was counted only a few times. The chain employs TRBV7-9 and TRBJ2-5, with TRBD2 identical over 7 bases. The CDR3 has 14 amino acids. V shed 6 bases and J 2 bases; nucleotides not matched to a gene: 6. Germline loops: CDR1 SEHNR, CDR2 FQNEAQ (reference sequence). In nucleotides, the CDR3 is TGTGCCAGCAGTGCTAGCGGATTACAAGAGACCCAGTACTTC. Its protein product is CASSASGLQETQYF.

Only a few counts were recorded for this clonotype. V is TRBV5-4 and J is TRBJ2-7, with D unresolved. V lost 4 bases, J lost 2 bases, and 13 bases lay in between. There are 14 residues in the CDR3. The germline V gene has CDR1 SGHNT and CDR2 YYREEE (reference sequence). DNA for the CDR3: TGTGCCAGCAGCGTCGCCAGGCCTCCCTACGAGCAGTACTTC. Amino acids: CASSVARPPYEQYF.

This chain uses TRBV9 with TRBJ2-7, with TRBD2 matching over 10 bases. The end of the DNA is better explained by TRBJ2-1, so the J call may be wrong. Germline V CDR1 and CDR2: SGDLS, YYNGEE. The CDR3 loop spans 15 amino acids. The CDR3 loop is CASSLAGLADNEQFF. The DNA for the CDR3 is TGTGCCAGCAGCTTAGCAGGACTAGCGGACAATGAGCAGTTCTTC.

This clonotype showed up just a few times. This rearrangement joins TRBV5-8 to TRBJ1-2; TRBD1 is a possible D gene (6 bases). CDR1 is SGHTS, CDR2 YDEGEE, per germline. The CDR3 runs 16 residues. The ends were cut back, 2 bases at V and 2 bases at J, with 16 bases in the middle. Written as DNA, the CDR3 is TGTGCCAGCAGCTTTTCACAGGGTCGTCTGAACTATGGCTACACCTTC. This encodes CASSFSQGRLNYGYTF.

This clonotype was detected a few times. J is TRBJ2-2 and V is TRBV9; D not certain. Germline V gene data show CDR1 as SGDLS and CDR2 as YYNGEE. The germline V and J ends were trimmed by 5 bases and 3 bases, with 14 bases remaining between them. This CDR3 spans 15 amino acids. CDR3 residues: CASSPRPQDTGELFF. CDR3 in DNA: TGTGCCAGCAGTCCTAGGCCCCAAGACACCGGGGAGCTGTTTTTT.

This clonotype was detected only once. J is TRBJ1-2 and V is TRBV5-8, with unresolved D. CDR1 and CDR2 from the germline V gene are SGHTS and YDEGEE. The CDR3 has 12 residues. Trimming shortened V by 0 bases and J by 8 bases, and 8 bases separated the two germline ends. CDR3 coding DNA: TGTGCCAGCAGCTTGGCGCCTATCGGCTACACCTTC. It translates to CASSLAPIGYTF.

This clonotype appeared many times. The J gene is TRBJ2-7, the V gene TRBV25-1; TRBD1 matches 7 bases. The V gene's germline CDR1 is MGHDK and CDR2 SYGVNS. The trim removed 1 base at V and 1 base at J, leaving 4 bases unmatched. This CDR3 contains 15 residues. This CDR3 reads CASSESGTASYEQYF. The CDR3 region has the DNA TGTGCCAGCAGTGAATCCGGGACAGCGTCCTACGAGCAGTACTTC.

This clonotype occurred a few times. The V and J genes are TRBV20-1 and TRBJ2-7; D remains ambiguous. Looked up from germline, CDR1 is DFQATT and CDR2 is SNEGSKA (reference sequence). Trimming took 0 bases from V and 2 from J, leaving 8 bases between them. The CDR3 runs to 13 residues. CDR3: CSARDLRAYEQYF. The CDR3, as DNA: TGCAGTGCTAGAGATCTGAGAGCCTACGAGCAGTACTTC.

The genes are TRBV5-8 and TRBJ2-7; 8 positions match TRBD2. Germline lookup yields CDR1 SGHTS and CDR2 YDEGEE. With V trimmed by 5 bases and J by 2 bases, 12 bases remained unmatched. This CDR3 is 16 amino acids long. The CDR3 sequence: CASSSFSAGGTYEQYF. Written as DNA, the CDR3 is TGTGCCAGCAGTTCGTTCTCGGCGGGAGGTACCTACGAGCAGTACTTC.

The chain joins TRBV7-2 to TRBJ1-3, with a possible D match to TRBD1 (6 bases). With 3 bases removed from V and 8 bases from J, the gap between germline ends came to 20 bases. This CDR3 is 16 amino acids long. Germline V CDR1 and CDR2: SGHTA, FQGNSA. CDR3 residues: CASSFVPGDLSYTIYF. The CDR3 DNA reads as TGTGCCAGCAGCTTCGTTCCAGGGGACCTGTCTTACACCATATATTTT.

A remark on this clonotype: This sequence may be a read error, since a much larger clone differs from it by one base. The rearrangement links TRBV10-3 to TRBJ2-2, with 11 bases that match TRBD2. From germline, CDR1 is ENHRY and CDR2 SYGVKD. CDR3 length equals 17 residues. Trimming removed 6 bases from V and 5 bases from J; junction bases left unmatched: 11. The CDR3 DNA follows: TGTGCCATCAGCCCGCTAACTAGCGGGAGTGGTACCGGGGAGCTGTTTTTT. Its translation: CAISPLTSGSGTGELFF.

The chain employs TRBV7-3 and TRBJ2-7; 7 positions match TRBD2. The CDR3 sequence is 15 residues long. Trimming at V came to 5 bases and at J to 2 bases, leaving 9 bases not matched to a gene. Germline V gives CDR1 SGHTA, CDR2 FQGTGA. CDR3: CASSVGGGITYEQYF. The CDR3, as DNA: TGTGCCAGCAGCGTAGGCGGGGGAATAACCTACGAGCAGTACTTC.

This chain connects TRBV20-1 to TRBJ1-2; D remains unclear. CDR1 and CDR2 (germline): DFQATT, SNEGSKA (reference sequence). The V and J ends lost 0 bases and 0 bases respectively, with 8 bases between them. The CDR3 is 14 amino acids. CDR3 residues: CSARELPPNYGYTF. Here the CDR3 DNA reads TGCAGTGCTAGAGAGCTACCTCCTAACTATGGCTACACCTTC.

The V and J genes are TRBV7-6 and TRBJ2-7; maybe TRBD2 (6 bases). V lost 6 bases and J 5 bases, leaving 17 bases between the germline ends. The CDR3 contains 14 residues. Germline CDR1 reads SGHVS; CDR2 reads FNYEAQ. CDR3 coding DNA: TGTGCCAGCAGTGAAGTAGGAGGGAGACACGAGCAGTACTTC. This codes for CASSEVGGRHEQYF.

This rearrangement joins TRBV12-3 or TRBV12-4 to TRBJ2-7; no firm D call. The CDR3 spans 14 residues. Trimming removed 6 bases at V and 3 bases at J, with 15 bases between. CDR3 nucleotides: TGTGCCAGCAGCCTCGGTAATGGCTTCTACGAGCAGTACTTC. This codes for CASSLGNGFYEQYF.

This clonotype was counted many times. The junction differs from germline at one of its ends, possibly a read error. This chain joins TRBV7-8 and TRBJ1-1; D uncertain. There are 13 residues in the CDR3. Per germline, CDR1 SGHVS and CDR2 FQNEAQ. CDR3 nucleotide sequence: TGCGCCAGCAGCCAAGGGCGGAACACTGAAGCTTTCTTT. Its protein is CASSQGRNTEAFF.

This rearrangement joins TRBV12-3 or TRBV12-4 to TRBJ2-6, with 10 bases matching TRBD1. The CDR3 has 16 amino acids. V shed 7 bases, J shed 3 bases, and the junction held 6 bases outside the gene matches. The CDR3 nucleotides are TGTGCCAGCACCGTGACAGGGGGCGTTGGGGCCAACGTCCTGACTTTC. The encoded protein is CASTVTGGVGANVLTF.

The chain employs TRBV25-1 and TRBJ1-1; no definite D call. The V gene's germline CDR1 is MGHDK and CDR2 SYGVNS. The CDR3 spans 11 residues. Trimming took 6 bases from V and 6 from J, leaving 8 bases between them. CDR3 in DNA: TGTGCCAGCAGGACAACGGCTGAAGCTTTCTTT. Its protein is CASRTTAEAFF.

On this clonotype: Mismatch with germline at one junction end may stem from a read error. The V gene is TRBV20-1, the J gene TRBJ1-3; possibly TRBD1 for D (5 bases). Germline assignment: CDR1 DFQATT and CDR2 SNEGSKA (reference sequence). This CDR3 is 14 amino acids long. CDR3 DNA: TGCAGTGCTAGTGAGGGACTGTCGGGTCTGGAAACCTTCTTT. It encodes CSASEGLSGLETFF.

This clonotype was counted between two and nine times. The chain joins TRBV19 to TRBJ1-6; D not resolved. Trimming removed 3 bases at V and 8 bases at J, with 8 bases between. Per germline, CDR1 LNHDA and CDR2 SQIVND (reference sequence). This CDR3 has 13 residues. The CDR3: CASSIKPDSPLHF. DNA for the CDR3: TGTGCCAGTAGTATCAAGCCGGATTCACCCCTCCACTTT.

The rearrangement uses TRBV7-6 and TRBJ1-2; D perhaps matches TRBD1 (5 bases). Germline loops: CDR1 SGHVS, CDR2 FNYEAQ. The V gene lost 5 bases and the J gene lost 3 bases, with 16 bases spanning the gap. The CDR3 is made up of 15 amino acids. The CDR3 loop is CASSPGRTYDYGYTF. The CDR3 DNA reads as TGTGCCAGCAGCCCTGGACGGACATACGACTATGGCTACACCTTC.

The chain employs TRBV19 and TRBJ1-2; a weak D match, TRBD1 (5 bases). The V gene's germline CDR1 is LNHDA and CDR2 SQIVND (reference sequence). Trimming cost V 7 bases and J 6 bases, with 9 bases left between them. The CDR3 runs to 11 residues. The CDR3 DNA is TGTGCCAGTAAATGGGGGGATGGCTACACCTTC. It translates to CASKWGDGYTF.